The 8 T cell receptor beta chains given below trace back to one sample, sequenced in a study of cytomegalovirus exposure and HLA in healthy donors. Amplification used 60 Vbeta primers and 13 Jbeta primers. The repertoire was sequenced with immunoSEQ multiplex PCR; TCRdb's copy has only in-frame clones and lacks some. In the table there are some 140,000 clones, around 77% of which are singletons. Material for sequencing was PBMCs. The receptors come from a woman aged 55-70 years in good health and CMV-seronegative.

This clone has only a few counts. This chain uses TRBV28 with TRBJ2-3; tentative D call: TRBD2 (6 bases). This CDR3 region has 11 residues. V dropped 6 bases and J dropped 5 bases, with 6 bases sitting between them. Germline-derived CDR1 and CDR2 are MDHEN and SYDVKM. CDR3 sequence: CASRGGDTQYF. The CDR3 DNA sequence: TGTGCCAGCAGGGGGGGAGATACGCAGTATTTT.

The rearrangement links TRBV6-5 to TRBJ1-2; TRBD1 might be the D (6 bases). The CDR3 is 14 amino acids. The germline V gene encodes CDR1 MNHEY and CDR2 SVGAGI. Trimming shortened V by 7 bases and J by 5 bases, and 17 bases separated the two germline ends. CDR3 nucleotides: TGTGCCAGCAACAAGGACAGAGAGGGGTATGGCTACACCTTC. The encoded protein is CASNKDREGYGYTF.

The chain combines TRBV6-6 with TRBJ1-1, with TRBD1 matching 8 bases. Germline V gives CDR1 MNHNY, CDR2 SVGAGI (reference sequence). V shed 6 bases, J shed 5 bases, and the junction held 8 bases outside the gene matches. This CDR3 is built from 14 residues. The CDR3 spells CASRMDRAETEAFF. CDR3 bases: TGTGCCAGCAGAATGGACAGGGCTGAAACTGAAGCTTTCTTT.

This clone was picked up a small number of times. The V call is TRBV28, the J call TRBJ2-7, with TRBD1 matching 9 bases. Germline loops: CDR1 MDHEN, CDR2 SYDVKM. Trimming removed 8 bases from V and 4 bases from J; junction bases left unmatched: 15. The CDR3 is 16 amino acids. Here the CDR3 DNA reads TGTGCCAGCGGTCACAACAGTTGGACAGGGGAGTACGAGCAGTACTTC. Protein: CASGHNSWTGEYEQYF.

This chain links TRBV13 with TRBJ2-1; 12 positions agree with TRBD2. The germline gives CDR1 PRHDT, CDR2 FYEKMQ (reference sequence). The V gene end was trimmed by 4 bases and the J gene end by 7 bases; junction bases not matched to a gene: 2. The CDR3 is 14 amino acids. Here the CDR3 DNA reads TGTGCCAGCAGCTACGGGACTAGCGGGAATGAGCAGTTCTTC. This gives the protein CASSYGTSGNEQFF. The whole variable domain, remainder taken from reference TRBV13 and TRBJ2-1, is AAGVIQSPRHLIKEKRETATLKCYPIPRHDTVYWYQQGPGQDPQFLISFYEKMQSDKGSIPDRFSAQQFSDYHSELNMSSLELGDSALYFCASSYGTSGNEQFFGPGTRLTVL.

The chain carries TRBV19 and TRBJ2-2, with 9 bases lining up with TRBD2. CDR3 length equals 15 residues. Trimming cost V 3 bases and J 7 bases; bases outside gene matches: 6. Germline V CDR1 and CDR2: LNHDA, SQIVND (reference sequence). CDR3 loop: CASSIGGRAYGELFF. CDR3 DNA sequence: TGTGCCAGTAGTATTGGCGGGAGGGCTTACGGGGAGCTGTTTTTT. The complete variable domain, with remaining parts taken from reference TRBV19 and TRBJ2-2, reads DGGITQSPKYLFRKEGQNVTLSCEQNLNHDAMYWYRQDPGQGLRLIYYSQIVNDFQKGDIAEGYSVSREKKESFPLTVTSAQKNPTAFYLCASSIGGRAYGELFFGEGSRLTVL.

V and J are TRBV10-1 and TRBJ2-1; D may be TRBD2 (5 bases). Germline V gene sequence: CDR1 WNHNN, CDR2 SYGVQD (reference sequence). This CDR3 is built from 15 residues. The V end lost 0 bases, the J end lost 5 bases, and 11 bases lay between the germline ends. CDR3 coding DNA: TGCGCCAGCAGTGAGTCGAACAGCGGCAACAATGAGCAGTTCTTC. It translates to CASSESNSGNNEQFF.

The CDR3 loop is CASSLAVGTGGYGYTF. The DNA of the CDR3 is TGCGCCAGCAGCTTGGCTGTAGGGACAGGGGGATATGGCTACACCTTC. The chain joins TRBV5-1 to TRBJ1-2, with 11 bases that match TRBD1. The germline V gene has CDR1 SGHRS and CDR2 YFSETQ. The CDR3 runs to 16 residues. The junction had 6 bases not matched to a gene; V was cut back by 0 bases and J by 5 bases.